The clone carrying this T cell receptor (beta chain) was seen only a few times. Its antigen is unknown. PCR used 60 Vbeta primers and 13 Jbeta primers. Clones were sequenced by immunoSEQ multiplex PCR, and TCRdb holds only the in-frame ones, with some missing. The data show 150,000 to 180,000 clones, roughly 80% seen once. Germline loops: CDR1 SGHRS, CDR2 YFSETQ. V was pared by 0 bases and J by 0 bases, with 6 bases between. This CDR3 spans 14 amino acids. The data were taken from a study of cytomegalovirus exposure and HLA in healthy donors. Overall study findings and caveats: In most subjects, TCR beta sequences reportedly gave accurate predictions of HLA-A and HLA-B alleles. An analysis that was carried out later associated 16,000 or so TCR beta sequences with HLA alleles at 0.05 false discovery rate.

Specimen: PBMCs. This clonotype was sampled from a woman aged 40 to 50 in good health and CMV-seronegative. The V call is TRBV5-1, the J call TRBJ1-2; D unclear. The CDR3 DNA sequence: TGCGCCAGCAGCTTGGGGTCAGCTAACTATGGCTACACCTTC. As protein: CASSLGSANYGYTF.